Presented here are 2 T cell receptor beta chains from one specimen sequenced in a study of CD8+ T cells in alopecia areata. The sequencing template was cDNA reverse transcribed from extracted RNA. Profiling relied on immunoSEQ multiplex PCR, and the TCRdb table lists in-frame clones only, not all of them. The data hold about 150,000 clones, with roughly 53% observed a single time. The input for sequencing was CD4+ T cells sorted from blood, taken at week 0. These receptors were obtained from a human donor with alopecia areata.

The chain recombines TRBV30 with TRBJ1-4, with D maybe TRBD1 (6 bases). The germline gives CDR1 GTSNPN, CDR2 SVGIG (reference sequence). This CDR3 is 12 amino acids long. Trimming took 5 bases from V and 6 from J, leaving 10 bases between them. The CDR3 reads CAWGRQDEKLFF. CDR3 in DNA: TGTGCCTGGGGAAGACAGGATGAAAAACTGTTTTTT. Looking up the rest from reference TRBV30 and TRBJ1-4 gives the full variable domain: SQTIHQWPATLVQPVGSPLSLECTVEGTSNPNLYWYRQAAGRGLQLLFYSVGIGQISSEVPQNLSASRPQDRQFILSSKKLLLSDSGFYLCAWGRQDEKLFFGSGTQLSVL.

Only a few counts were recorded for this clone. The chain couples TRBV25-1 to TRBJ1-2; D may be TRBD1 (5 bases). Germline loops: CDR1 MGHDK, CDR2 SYGVNS. V lost 3 bases and J lost 8, with 19 bases in between. The CDR3 totals 15 residues. This CDR3 reads CASSDGGTYMEGYTF. The CDR3 region has the DNA TGTGCCAGCAGTGATGGAGGGACGTATATGGAGGGCTACACCTTC.